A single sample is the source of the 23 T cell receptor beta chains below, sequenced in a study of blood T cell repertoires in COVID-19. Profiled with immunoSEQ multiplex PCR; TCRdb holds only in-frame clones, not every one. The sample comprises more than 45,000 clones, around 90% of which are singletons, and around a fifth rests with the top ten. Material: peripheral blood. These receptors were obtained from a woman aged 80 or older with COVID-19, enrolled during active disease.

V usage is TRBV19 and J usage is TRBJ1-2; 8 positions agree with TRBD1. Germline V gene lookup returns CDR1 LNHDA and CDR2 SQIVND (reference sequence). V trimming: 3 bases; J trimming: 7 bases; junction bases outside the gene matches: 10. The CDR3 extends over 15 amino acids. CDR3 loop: CASSILTGVALGYTF. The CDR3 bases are TGTGCCAGTAGTATCTTGACAGGGGTTGCGCTTGGCTACACCTTC.

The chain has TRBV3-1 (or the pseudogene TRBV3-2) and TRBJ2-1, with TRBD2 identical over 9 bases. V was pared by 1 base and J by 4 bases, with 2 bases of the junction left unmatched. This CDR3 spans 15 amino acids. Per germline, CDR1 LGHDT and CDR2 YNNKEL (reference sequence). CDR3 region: CASSQGAGGYNEQFF. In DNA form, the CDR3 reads TGTGCCAGCAGCCAAGGAGCGGGGGGATACAATGAGCAGTTCTTC.

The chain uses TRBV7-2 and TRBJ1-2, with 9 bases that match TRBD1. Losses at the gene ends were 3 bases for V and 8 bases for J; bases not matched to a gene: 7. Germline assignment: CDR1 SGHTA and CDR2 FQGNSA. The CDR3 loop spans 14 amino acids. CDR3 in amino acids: CASSLAGQGRGYTF. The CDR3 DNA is TGTGCCAGCAGCTTGGCCGGACAGGGGCGAGGCTACACCTTC.

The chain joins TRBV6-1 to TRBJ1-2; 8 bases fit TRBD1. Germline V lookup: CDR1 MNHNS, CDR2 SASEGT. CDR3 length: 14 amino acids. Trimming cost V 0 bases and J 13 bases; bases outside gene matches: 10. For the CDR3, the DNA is TGTGCCAGCAGTGAAGCACGGGACAGGTTTATGGCCACCTTC. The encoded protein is CASSEARDRFMATF.

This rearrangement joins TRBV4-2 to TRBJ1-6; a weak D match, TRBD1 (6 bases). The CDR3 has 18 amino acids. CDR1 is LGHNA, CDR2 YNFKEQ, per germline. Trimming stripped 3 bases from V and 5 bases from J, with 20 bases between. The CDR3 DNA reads TGTGCCAGCAGCCACGACGCGACCTCGACAGGAAATAATTCACCCCTCCACTTT. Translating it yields CASSHDATSTGNNSPLHF.

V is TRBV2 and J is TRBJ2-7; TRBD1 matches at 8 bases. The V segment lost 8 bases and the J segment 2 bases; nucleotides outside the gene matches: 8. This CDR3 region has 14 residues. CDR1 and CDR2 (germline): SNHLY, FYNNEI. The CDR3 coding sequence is TGTGCCAGCCGCCGGGACAGGTCCACCTACGAGCAGTACTTC. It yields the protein CASRRDRSTYEQYF.

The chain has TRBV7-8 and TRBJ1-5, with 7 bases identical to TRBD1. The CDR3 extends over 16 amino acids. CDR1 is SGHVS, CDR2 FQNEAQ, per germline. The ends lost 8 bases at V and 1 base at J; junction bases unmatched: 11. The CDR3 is CASAKISTGSNQPQHF. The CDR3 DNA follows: TGTGCCAGCGCCAAGATATCGACAGGGAGCAATCAGCCCCAGCATTTT.

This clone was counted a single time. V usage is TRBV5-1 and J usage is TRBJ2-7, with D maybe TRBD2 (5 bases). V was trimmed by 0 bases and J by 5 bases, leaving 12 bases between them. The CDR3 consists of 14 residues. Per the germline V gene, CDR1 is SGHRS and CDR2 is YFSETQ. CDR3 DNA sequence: TGCGCCAGCAGCTTGGAACTAGGACCAGACGAGCAGTACTTC. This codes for CASSLELGPDEQYF.

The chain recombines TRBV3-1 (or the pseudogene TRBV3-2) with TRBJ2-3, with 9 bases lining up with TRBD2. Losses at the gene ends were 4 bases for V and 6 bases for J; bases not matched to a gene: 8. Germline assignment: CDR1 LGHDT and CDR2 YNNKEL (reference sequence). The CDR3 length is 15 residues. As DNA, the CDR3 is TGTGCCAGCAGCCCACGTAGCGGGGGCGGGGATACGCAGTATTTT. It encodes CASSPRSGGGDTQYF.

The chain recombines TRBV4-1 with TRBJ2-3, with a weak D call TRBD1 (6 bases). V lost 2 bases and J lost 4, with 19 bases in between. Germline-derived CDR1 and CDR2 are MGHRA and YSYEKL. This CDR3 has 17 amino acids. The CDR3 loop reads CASSQRGTNQPADTQYF. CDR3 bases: TGCGCCAGCAGCCAACGAGGGACAAACCAACCCGCAGATACGCAGTATTTT.

CDR3 residues: CASSSDRGEGYTF. Written as DNA, the CDR3 is TGTGCCAGCAGCTCGGACAGGGGTGAAGGCTACACCTTC. The gene calls are TRBV7-2 and TRBJ1-2; TRBD1 matches 9 bases. V lost 4 bases to trimming and J lost 8 bases; unmatched junction nucleotides: 5. There are 13 residues in the CDR3. Looked up from germline, CDR1 is SGHTA and CDR2 is FQGNSA.

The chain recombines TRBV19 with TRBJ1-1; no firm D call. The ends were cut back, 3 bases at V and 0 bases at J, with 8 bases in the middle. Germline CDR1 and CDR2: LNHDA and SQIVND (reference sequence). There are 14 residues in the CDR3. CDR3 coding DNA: TGTGCCAGTAGTATTACAGTTATGAACACTGAAGCTTTCTTT. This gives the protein CASSITVMNTEAFF.

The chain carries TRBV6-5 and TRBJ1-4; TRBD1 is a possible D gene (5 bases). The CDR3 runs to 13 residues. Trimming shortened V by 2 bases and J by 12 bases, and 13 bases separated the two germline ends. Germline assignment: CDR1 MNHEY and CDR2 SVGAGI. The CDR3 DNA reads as TGTGCCAGCAGTTACGCTCCTGGGGGGGAACTGTTTTTT. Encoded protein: CASSYAPGGELFF.

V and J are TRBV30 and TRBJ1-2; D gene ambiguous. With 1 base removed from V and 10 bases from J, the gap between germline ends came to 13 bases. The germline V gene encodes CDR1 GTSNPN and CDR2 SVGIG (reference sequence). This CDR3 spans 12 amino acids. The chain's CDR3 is CAWSGIGTVYTF. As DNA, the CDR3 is TGTGCCTGGAGTGGGATAGGAACAGTCTACACCTTC. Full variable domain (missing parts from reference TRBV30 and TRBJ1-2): SQTIHQWPATLVQPVGSPLSLECTVEGTSNPNLYWYRQAAGRGLQLLFYSVGIGQISSEVPQNLSASRPQDRQFILSSKKLLLSDSGFYLCAWSGIGTVYTFGSGTRLTVV.

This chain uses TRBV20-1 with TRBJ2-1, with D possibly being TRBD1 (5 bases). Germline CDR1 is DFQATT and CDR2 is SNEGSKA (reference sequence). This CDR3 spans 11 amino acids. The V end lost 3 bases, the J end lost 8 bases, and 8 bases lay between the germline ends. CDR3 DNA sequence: TGCAGTGCTAGCCCAGGGCATGAGCAGTTCTTC. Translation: CSASPGHEQFF.

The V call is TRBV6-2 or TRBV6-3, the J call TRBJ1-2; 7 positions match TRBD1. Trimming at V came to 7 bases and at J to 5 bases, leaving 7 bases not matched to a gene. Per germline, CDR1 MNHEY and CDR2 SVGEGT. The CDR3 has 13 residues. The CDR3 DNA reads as TGTGCCAGCACCCCACAGGGGAATTATGGCTACACCTTC. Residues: CASTPQGNYGYTF.

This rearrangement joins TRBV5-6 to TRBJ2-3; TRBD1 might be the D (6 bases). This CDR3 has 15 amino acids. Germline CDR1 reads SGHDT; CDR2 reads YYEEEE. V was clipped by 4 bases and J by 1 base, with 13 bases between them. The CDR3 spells CASSLTGRRTDTQYF. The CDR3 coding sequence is TGTGCCAGCAGCCTTACAGGGCGCCGCACAGATACGCAGTATTTT.

The CDR3 loop is CASSLGAGGETQYF. For the CDR3, the DNA is TGTGCCAGCAGCTTAGGTGCGGGGGGGGAGACCCAGTACTTC. This sequence joins TRBV7-2 and TRBJ2-5; 9 bases line up with TRBD2. The CDR3 has 14 amino acids. CDR1 is SGHTA and CDR2 is FQGNSA in the germline V gene. V was clipped by 1 base and J by 5 bases; unmatched bases: 2. Looking up the rest from reference TRBV7-2 and TRBJ2-5 gives the full variable domain: GAGVSQSPSNKVTEKGKDVELRCDPISGHTALYWYRQSLGQGLEFLIYFQGNSAPDKSGLPSDRFSAERTGGSVSTLTIQRTQQEDSAVYLCASSLGAGGETQYFGPGTRLLVL.

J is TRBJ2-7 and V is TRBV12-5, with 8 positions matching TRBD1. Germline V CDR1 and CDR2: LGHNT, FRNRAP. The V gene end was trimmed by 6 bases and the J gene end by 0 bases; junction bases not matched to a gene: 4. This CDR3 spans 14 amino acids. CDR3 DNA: TGTGCTAGTGGCTACAGGGGGTCCTCCTACGAGCAGTACTTC. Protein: CASGYRGSSYEQYF.

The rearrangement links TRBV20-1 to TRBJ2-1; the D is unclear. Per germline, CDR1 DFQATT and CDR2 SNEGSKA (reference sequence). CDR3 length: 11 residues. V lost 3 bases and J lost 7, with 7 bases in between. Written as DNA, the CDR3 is TGCAGTGCTAGTTGGCGGAATGAGCAGTTCTTC. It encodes CSASWRNEQFF.

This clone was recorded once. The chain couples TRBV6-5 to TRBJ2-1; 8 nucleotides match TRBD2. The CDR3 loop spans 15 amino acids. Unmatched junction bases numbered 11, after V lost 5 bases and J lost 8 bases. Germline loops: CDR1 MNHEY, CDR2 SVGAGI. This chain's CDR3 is CASSQPSGGHYEQFF. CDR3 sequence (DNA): TGTGCCAGCAGTCAGCCTTCGGGGGGGCACTATGAGCAGTTCTTC.

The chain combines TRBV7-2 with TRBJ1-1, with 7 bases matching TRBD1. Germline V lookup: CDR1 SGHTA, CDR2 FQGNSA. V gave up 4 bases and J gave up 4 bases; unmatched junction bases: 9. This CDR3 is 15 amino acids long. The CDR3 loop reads CASSSTGVGTTEAFF. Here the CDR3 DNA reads TGTGCCAGCAGCTCTACAGGGGTAGGGACCACTGAAGCTTTCTTT.

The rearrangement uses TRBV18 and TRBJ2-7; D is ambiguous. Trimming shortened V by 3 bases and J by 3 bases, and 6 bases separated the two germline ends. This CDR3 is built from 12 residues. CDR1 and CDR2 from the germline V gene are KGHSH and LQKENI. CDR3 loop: CASSPASYEQYF. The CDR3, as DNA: TGTGCCAGCTCACCTGCGAGCTACGAGCAGTACTTC.